This T cell receptor beta chain was profiled in a study of PD-1 blockade in classical Hodgkin lymphoma. The CDR3 has 15 residues. Trimming pared 1 base from V and 7 bases from J, leaving 16 bases between. The germline CDR1 and CDR2 sequences are MNHNS and SASEGT. On this clone itself: Its antigen is unknown.

The time point here: cycle 4 day 1 (C4D1), after five to seven weeks of nivolumab. In every patient, relapse followed autologous stem cell transplantation, while exposure to brentuximab vedotin differed. Sequencing used immunoSEQ multiplex PCR; TCRdb keeps in-frame clones, though not all of them. The sample holds thousands of clones, roughly 65% seen once. Overall study findings and caveats: Relative to healthy donors, newly diagnosed patients reportedly had lower baseline TCR diversity, which was reported as lower still in relapsed/refractory patients. A significant rise in TCR diversity was seen by C4D1 for CD4+ cells but not for CD8+ cells.

The sample was peripheral blood mononuclear cells (PBMCs), taken before the fourth cycle of nivolumab. The sequence was collected from a human donor with classical Hodgkin lymphoma. This chain links TRBV6-1 with TRBJ1-1; no firm D call. DNA of the CDR3: TGTGCCAGCAGTGAAGGCCACAGATTAGCGGTTGAAGCTTTCTTT. It is translated as CASSEGHRLAVEAFF.